The 9 T cell receptor beta chains below all came from one sample that was sequenced in a study of T-cell reconstitution after alpha-beta-depleted transplantation in children. Using unique molecular identifiers, the investigators prepared the TCRbeta library. Using its own MiXCR run on the PCR reads, TCRdb lists one record per CDR3 protein. In the table there are approximately 98,000 distinct CDR3 sequences, around 6.4% of which are singletons. The sequencing used PBMCs, mostly from graft donor cells, collected 360 days after TCRalphabeta/CD19-depleted stem cell transplant. These receptors were taken from a male patient aged 2 to 10 who had a stem cell transplant for acute lymphoblastic leukemia, so the T cells may come from the graft donor.

The table lists this clonotype with many counts. V and J are TRBV6-2 or TRBV6-3 and TRBJ2-7; tentatively, D is TRBD1 (6 bases). This CDR3 comprises 12 residues. Germline V lookup: CDR1 MNHEY, CDR2 SVGEGT. The V end lost 6 bases, the J end lost 12 bases, and 18 bases lay between the germline ends. CDR3 coding DNA: TGTGCCAGCAGACTGGACAGAAACTCGCTGTACTTC. Its protein product is CASRLDRNSLYF.

This clonotype was observed a handful of times. The chain recombines TRBV20-1 with TRBJ1-2; no clear D gene. The germline V and J ends were trimmed by 4 bases and 8 bases, with 14 bases remaining between them. This CDR3 is built from 12 residues. CDR1 is DFQATT, CDR2 SNEGSKA, per germline (reference sequence). Here the CDR3 reads CSAISLESGYTF. The CDR3 DNA reads TGCAGTGCTATCAGCCTGGAGTCAGGCTACACCTTC.

This chain connects TRBV27 to TRBJ2-3; D is undetermined. V shed 5 bases and J shed 1 base, with 13 bases lying between them. Germline V gene sequence: CDR1 MNHEY, CDR2 SMNVEV (reference sequence). The CDR3 is 15 residues long. CDR3 DNA: TGTGCCAGCAGTCTACTCCGACGGGGCACAGATACGCAGTATTTT. Protein sequence: CASSLLRRGTDTQYF.

This clonotype came up many times. The V gene is TRBV4-3, the J gene TRBJ2-5, with D hard to call. Trimming removed 0 bases from V and 5 bases from J, with 10 bases in between. The CDR3 loop spans 14 amino acids. CDR1 and CDR2 from the germline V gene are LGHNA and YSLEER. This CDR3 is CASSQDYFGETQYF. The CDR3 nucleotides read TGCGCCAGCAGCCAAGATTACTTTGGGGAGACCCAGTACTTC.

A few counts support this clonotype. The chain combines TRBV9 with TRBJ2-1; tentative D call: TRBD1 (5 bases). V dropped 1 base and J dropped 0 bases, with 23 bases sitting between them. There are 20 residues in the CDR3. Germline values: CDR1 SGDLS, CDR2 YYNGEE. DNA of the CDR3: TGTGCCAGCAGCGTAAAGGTCCTGTCGTGGGGCGGAGACTCCTACAATGAGCAGTTCTTC. This codes for CASSVKVLSWGGDSYNEQFF.

In its sample, this clonotype was seen a few times. This chain joins TRBV20-1 and TRBJ2-7; no clear D gene. The CDR3 has 14 amino acids. The germline V gene has CDR1 DFQATT and CDR2 SNEGSKA (reference sequence). V was shortened by 0 bases and J by 4 bases, with 13 bases between the two germline ends. In nucleotides, the CDR3 is TGCAGTGCTAGAGATATGGGAAACCAATACGAGCAGTACTTC. Protein: CSARDMGNQYEQYF.

The chain couples TRBV19 to TRBJ2-1; D could derive from TRBD1 or TRBD2 (5 bases each). Looked up from germline, CDR1 is LNHDA and CDR2 is SQIVND (reference sequence). V lost 3 bases and J lost 2, with 17 bases in between. The CDR3 totals 17 residues. The CDR3 protein is CASSIFPGTIAYNEQFF. The CDR3 DNA follows: TGTGCCAGTAGTATTTTCCCAGGGACCATCGCCTACAATGAGCAGTTCTTC.

This clonotype was observed a handful of times. The V call is TRBV7-8, the J call TRBJ2-3; 8 bases align to TRBD1. V lost 5 bases to trimming and J lost 4 bases; unmatched junction nucleotides: 8. Looked up from germline, CDR1 is SGHVS and CDR2 is FQNEAQ. This CDR3 contains 15 residues. CDR3 amino acids: CASSPQGQGSDTQYF. The CDR3 region has the DNA TGTGCCAGCAGCCCCCAAGGACAGGGTTCAGATACGCAGTATTTT.

This clonotype was seen at least ten times. J is TRBJ1-5 and V is TRBV10-3; D remains unclear. The CDR3 covers 12 residues. The germline CDR1 and CDR2 sequences are ENHRY and SYGVKD. V gave up 0 bases and J gave up 7 bases, with 4 bases separating them. The CDR3 nucleotides read TGTGCCATCAGTGAGTCAGGACAGCCCCAGCATTTT. Its protein product is CAISESGQPQHF.